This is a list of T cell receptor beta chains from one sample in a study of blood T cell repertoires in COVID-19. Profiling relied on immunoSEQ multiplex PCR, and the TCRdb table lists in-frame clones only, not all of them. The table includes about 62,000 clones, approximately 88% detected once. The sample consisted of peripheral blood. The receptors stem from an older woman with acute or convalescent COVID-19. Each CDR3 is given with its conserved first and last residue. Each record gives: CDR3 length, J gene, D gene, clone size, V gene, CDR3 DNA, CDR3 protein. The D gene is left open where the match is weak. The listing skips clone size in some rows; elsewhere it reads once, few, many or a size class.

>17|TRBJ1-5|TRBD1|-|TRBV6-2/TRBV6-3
TGTGCCAGCAGTTACCTCCTGACAGGGGGTCCGGGACAGCCCCAGCATTTT
CASSYLLTGGPGQPQHF
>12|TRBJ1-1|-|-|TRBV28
TGTGCCAGCAGTTTAATTCAGACTGAAGCTTTCTTT
CASSLIQTEAFF
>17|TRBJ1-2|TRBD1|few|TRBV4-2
TGTGCCAGCAGCCAAGATTTCACGACAGGGGGCATGTATGGCTACACCTTC
CASSQDFTTGGMYGYTF
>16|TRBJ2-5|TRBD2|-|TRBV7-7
TGTGCCAGCAGCTTAGCTGTGGCGGGGGGGCTCGAGACCCAGTACTTC
CASSLAVAGGLETQYF
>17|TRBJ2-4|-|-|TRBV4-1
TGCGCCAGCAGCCAAGAGCCGGAGTTAGATTGGTCGGACATTCAGTACTTC
CASSQEPELDWSDIQYF
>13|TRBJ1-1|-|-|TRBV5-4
TGTGCCAGCAGCTTCCAGGGGAACACTGAAGCTTTCTTT
CASSFQGNTEAFF
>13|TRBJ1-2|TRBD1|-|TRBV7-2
TGTGCCAGCAGCCCAGACAGGGGGCCTGGCTACACCTTC
CASSPDRGPGYTF
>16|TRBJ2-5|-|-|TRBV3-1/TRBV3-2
TGTGCCAGCAGCCAAGAGTGGGGCAGGGGGGTCGGGACCCAGTACTTC
CASSQEWGRGVGTQYF
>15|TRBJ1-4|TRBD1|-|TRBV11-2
TGTGCCAGCAGCCCCGGGACAGTACCGAATGAAAAACTGTTTTTT
CASSPGTVPNEKLFF
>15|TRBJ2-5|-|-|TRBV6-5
TGTGCCAGCAGCCGAAGGGGTCGCAGTCCAGAGACCCAGTACTTC
CASSRRGRSPETQYF
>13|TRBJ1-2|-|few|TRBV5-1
TGCGCCAGCAGTATACAGCATAACTATGGCTACACCTTC
CASSIQHNYGYTF